Following are 19 T cell receptor beta chains from one sample sequenced in a study of blood T cells in healthy people across ages. Using a J-beta primer mix together with a sample-barcoded 5' primer, a second PCR was run for roughly 6 to 11 cycles. Each CDR3 protein is one row after TCRdb ran MiXCR on the 5' RACE reads. The sample consists of 600,000 to 1,000,000 distinct CDR3 sequences, 58% of them appearing once. The sequencing sample was made of blood. The receptors here all came from a man younger than 45 in good health.

This chain links TRBV12-3 or TRBV12-4 with TRBJ1-1, with D unclear. The V and J ends lost 1 base and 0 bases respectively, with 12 bases between them. The CDR3 totals 16 residues. This chain's CDR3 is CASSLGVGVLNTEAFF. The CDR3 nucleotides are TGTGCCAGCAGTTTAGGCGTCGGGGTTTTGAACACTGAAGCTTTCTTT.

The chain carries TRBV27 and TRBJ1-4, with D possibly TRBD1 on 5 matching bases. V was shortened by 4 bases and J by 8 bases, with 11 bases between the two germline ends. The germline V gene has CDR1 MNHEY and CDR2 SMNVEV (reference sequence). There are 13 residues in the CDR3. CDR3 sequence reads: CASSSGGMEKLFF. In nucleotides, the CDR3 is TGTGCCAGCAGTTCGGGGGGTATGGAAAAACTGTTTTTT. The full variable domain, rest sourced from reference TRBV27 and TRBJ1-4, is EAQVTQNPRYLITVTGKKLTVTCSQNMNHEYMSWYRQDPGLGLRQIYYSMNVEVTDKGDVPEGYKVSRKEKRNFPLILESPSPNQTSLYFCASSSGGMEKLFFGSGTQLSVL.

This sequence joins TRBV5-6 and TRBJ2-3; D is uncertain. The CDR3 contains 14 residues. In germline, CDR1 is SGHDT, CDR2 YYEEEE. The V gene lost 2 bases and the J gene lost 0 bases, with 7 bases spanning the gap. The CDR3 loop is CASSFTYSTDTQYF. The CDR3 coding sequence is TGTGCCAGCAGCTTTACCTACAGCACAGATACGCAGTATTTT.

This sequence joins TRBV6-4 and TRBJ2-1, with 10 bases identical to TRBD2. Trimming took 8 bases from V and 10 from J; bases not matched to a gene: 11. The CDR3 is 14 amino acids. Germline V gene lookup returns CDR1 MRHNA and CDR2 SNTAGT. The CDR3: CASAKREGTGEQFF. In nucleotides, the CDR3 is TGTGCCAGCGCTAAGCGGGAGGGGACAGGCGAGCAGTTCTTC.

V and J are TRBV29-1 and TRBJ2-1; TRBD2 aligns across 8 bases. Near its end, the DNA agrees better with TRBJ2-7, so the J call may be wrong. The germline gives CDR1 SQVTM, CDR2 ANQGSEA. CDR3 length equals 14 residues. CDR3 DNA sequence: TGCAGCGTTGAAGGGACTAGCCAAAACAATGAGCAGTACTTC. It encodes CSVEGTSQNNEQYF.

This sequence joins TRBV6-1 and TRBJ2-5; the D gene is possibly TRBD2 (7 bases). The J call may be in error: the DNA end matches TRBJ2-7 better. The CDR3 runs to 16 residues. Germline CDR1 and CDR2: MNHNS and SASEGT. CDR3 nucleotides: TGTGCCAGCAGTGGGGGGGGGCCAAATTTGGGTTACGAGCAGTACTTC. Residues: CASSGGGPNLGYEQYF.

The chain employs TRBV27 and TRBJ2-6; 9 bases map to TRBD1. Trimming removed 2 bases from V and 0 bases from J; junction bases left unmatched: 5. The CDR3 consists of 18 residues. Germline lookup yields CDR1 MNHEY and CDR2 SMNVEV (reference sequence). The CDR3 DNA sequence: TGTGCCAGCAGTTTAGGACAGGGGATTTTCTCTGGGGCCAACGTCCTGACTTTC. This gives the protein CASSLGQGIFSGANVLTF.

In its sample, this clonotype was seen a few times. CDR3 in DNA: TGTGCCGGCCGGGCCAACTATGGCTACACCTTC. Translated, it gives CAGRANYGYTF. The rearrangement uses TRBV24-1 and TRBJ1-2, with unresolved D. CDR3 length: 11 amino acids. With 12 bases removed from V and 2 bases from J, the gap between germline ends came to 9 bases. Germline V gives CDR1 KGHDR, CDR2 SFDVKD.

As regards this clonotype: A much bigger clone sits one base away, suggesting this may be a read error. The V and J genes are TRBV7-2 and TRBJ2-1, with 7 bases identical to TRBD2. The CDR3 has 15 amino acids. The ends lost 1 base at V and 12 bases at J; junction bases unmatched: 12. CDR1 and CDR2 from the germline V gene are SGHTA and FQGNSA. CDR3 sequence: CASSLVAGVGDGQFF. The CDR3 bases are TGTGCCAGCAGCTTAGTTGCGGGAGTGGGAGATGGGCAGTTCTTC.

The V gene is TRBV7-2, the J gene TRBJ2-3; D call uncertain. Trimming removed 4 bases from V and 7 bases from J, with 9 bases in between. The V gene's germline CDR1 is SGHTA and CDR2 FQGNSA. The CDR3 has 12 amino acids. The CDR3 is CASSSTGNTQYF. CDR3 DNA sequence: TGTGCCAGCAGCTCGACCGGCAATACGCAGTATTTT.

This clonotype was picked up a small number of times. This chain joins TRBV7-9 and TRBJ2-7; 10 nucleotides match TRBD1. The CDR3 sequence is 18 residues long. Unmatched junction bases numbered 16, after V lost 3 bases and J lost 5 bases. The germline V gene has CDR1 SEHNR and CDR2 FQNEAQ (reference sequence). CDR3 in DNA: TGTGCCAGCAGCTTGGACCGACCCGGGACAGGGGATTCAGACGAGCAGTACTTC. Protein: CASSLDRPGTGDSDEQYF. Full variable domain (rest looked up from reference TRBV7-9 and TRBJ2-7): DTGVSQNPRHKITKRGQNVTFRCDPISEHNRLYWYRQTLGQGPEFLTYFQNEAQLEKSRLLSDRFSAERPKGSFSTLEIQRTEQGDSAMYLCASSLDRPGTGDSDEQYFGPGTRLTVT.

This clonotype has a single count. The chain has TRBV16 and TRBJ2-5; 7 bases match TRBD1. CDR3 length: 14 amino acids. Germline V gene data show CDR1 as KGHSY and CDR2 as FQNENV. The J segment lost 11 bases and the V segment lost 3 bases, leaving 12 bases of the junction unmatched. The CDR3 loop is CASSQRQGVYEQYF. CDR3 nucleotides: TGTGCCAGCAGCCAGCGTCAGGGGGTATATGAGCAGTACTTC.

V usage is TRBV4-2 and J usage is TRBJ2-2; 10 bases are a match to TRBD1. The germline CDR1 and CDR2 sequences are LGHNA and YNFKEQ. Unmatched junction bases numbered 2, after V lost 3 bases and J lost 1 base. The CDR3 contains 16 residues. CDR3 coding DNA: TGTGCCAGCAGCCACCGGGACAGGGGGAACACCGGGGAGCTGTTTTTT. This sequence encodes CASSHRDRGNTGELFF.

The CDR3 is CASSSKVTGTAEAFF. The CDR3 DNA is TGCGCCAGCAGCTCGAAAGTCACGGGAACCGCTGAAGCTTTCTTT. V is TRBV5-1 and J is TRBJ1-1; D is undetermined. The CDR3 length is 15 residues. CDR1 and CDR2 from the germline V gene are SGHRS and YFSETQ. Deletions cut 3 bases from V and 6 bases from J, with 18 bases between.

The rearrangement joins TRBV29-1 to TRBJ2-7; D unresolved. The germline V and J ends were trimmed by 6 bases and 0 bases, with 9 bases remaining between them. CDR3 length: 12 residues. Looked up from germline, CDR1 is SQVTM and CDR2 is ANQGSEA. CDR3 sequence (DNA): TGCAGCGTCGGTTACGACTCCTACGAGCAGTACTTC. As protein: CSVGYDSYEQYF.

CDR3 residues: CSAVTGQIEETQYF. As DNA, the CDR3 is TGCAGTGCTGTAACGGGACAGATCGAAGAGACCCAGTACTTC. This chain connects TRBV20-1 to TRBJ2-5; 7 bases match TRBD1. Germline lookup yields CDR1 DFQATT and CDR2 SNEGSKA (reference sequence). This CDR3 spans 14 amino acids. Trimming removed 5 bases from V and 3 bases from J; junction bases left unmatched: 9.

The chain recombines TRBV3-1 with TRBJ1-5, with TRBD1 matching 8 bases. The CDR3 has 15 amino acids. Trimming took 3 bases from V and 4 from J; bases not matched to a gene: 5. Germline V gene sequence: CDR1 LGHDT, CDR2 YNNKEL (reference sequence). The CDR3 DNA is TGTGCCAGCAGCCAGGGACAGGCCCAAAATCAGCCCCAGCATTTT. This gives the protein CASSQGQAQNQPQHF.

V usage is TRBV10-3 and J usage is TRBJ1-1; D not certain. From germline, CDR1 is ENHRY and CDR2 SYGVKD. The CDR3 loop spans 13 amino acids. With 6 bases removed from V and 5 bases from J, the gap between germline ends came to 13 bases. In DNA form, the CDR3 reads TGTGCCATCAGGAACGTGGGTCCTACTGAAGCTTTCTTT. Protein product: CAIRNVGPTEAFF.

This clonotype turned up a few times. This chain uses TRBV2 with TRBJ2-3, with 7 bases aligning to TRBD1. CDR1 SNHLY and CDR2 FYNNEI come from the germline V gene. The CDR3 is 14 amino acids. Trimming cost V 5 bases and J 6 bases; bases outside gene matches: 8. This chain's CDR3 is CASSQTGLKDTQYF. CDR3 DNA: TGTGCCAGCAGTCAGACAGGGCTAAAGGATACGCAGTATTTT.